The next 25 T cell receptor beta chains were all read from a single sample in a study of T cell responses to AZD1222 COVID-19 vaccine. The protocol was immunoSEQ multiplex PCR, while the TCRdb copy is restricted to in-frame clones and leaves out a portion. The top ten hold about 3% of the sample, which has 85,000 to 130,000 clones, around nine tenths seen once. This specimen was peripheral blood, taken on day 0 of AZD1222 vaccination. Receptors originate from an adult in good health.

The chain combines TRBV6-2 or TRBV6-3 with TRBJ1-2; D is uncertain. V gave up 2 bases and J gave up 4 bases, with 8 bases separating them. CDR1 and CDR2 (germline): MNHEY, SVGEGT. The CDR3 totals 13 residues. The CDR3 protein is CASSYEVSYGYTF. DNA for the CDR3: TGTGCCAGCAGTTACGAAGTCAGCTATGGCTACACCTTC.

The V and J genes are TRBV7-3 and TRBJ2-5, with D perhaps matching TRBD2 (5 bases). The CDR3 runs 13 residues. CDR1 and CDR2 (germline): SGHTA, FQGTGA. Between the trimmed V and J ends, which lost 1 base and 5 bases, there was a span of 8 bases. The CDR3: CASSLSPGETQYF. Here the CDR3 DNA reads TGTGCCAGCAGCTTAAGCCCGGGGGAGACCCAGTACTTC.

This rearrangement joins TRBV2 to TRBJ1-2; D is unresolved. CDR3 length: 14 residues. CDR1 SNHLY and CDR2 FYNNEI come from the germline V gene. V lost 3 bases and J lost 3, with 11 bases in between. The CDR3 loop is CASSDKARDYGYTF. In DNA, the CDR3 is TGTGCCAGCAGTGATAAGGCGAGGGACTATGGCTACACCTTC. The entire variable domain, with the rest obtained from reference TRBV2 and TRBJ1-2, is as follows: EPEVTQTPSHQVTQMGQEVILRCVPISNHLYFYWYRQILGQKVEFLVSFYNNEISEKSEIFDDQFSVERPDGSNFTLKIRSTKLEDSAMYFCASSDKARDYGYTFGSGTRLTVV.

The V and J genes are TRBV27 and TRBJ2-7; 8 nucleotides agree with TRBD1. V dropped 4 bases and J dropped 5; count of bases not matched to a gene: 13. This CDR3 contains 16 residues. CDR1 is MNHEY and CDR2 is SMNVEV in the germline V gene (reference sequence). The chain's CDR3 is CASSSATRTGINEQYF. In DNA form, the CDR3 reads TGTGCCAGCAGTTCTGCCACACGGACAGGGATTAACGAGCAGTACTTC.

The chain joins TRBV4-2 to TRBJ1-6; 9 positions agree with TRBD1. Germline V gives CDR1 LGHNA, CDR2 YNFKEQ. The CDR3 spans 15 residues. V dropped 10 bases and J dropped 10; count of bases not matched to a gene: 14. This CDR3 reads CATEPGTGQKSPLHF. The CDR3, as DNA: TGTGCCACCGAACCAGGGACAGGGCAGAAGTCACCCCTCCACTTT.

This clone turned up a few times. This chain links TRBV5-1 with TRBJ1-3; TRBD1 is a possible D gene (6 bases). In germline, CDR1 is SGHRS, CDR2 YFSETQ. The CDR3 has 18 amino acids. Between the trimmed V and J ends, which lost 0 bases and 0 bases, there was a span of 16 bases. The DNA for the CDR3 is TGCGCCAGCAGCTTGGGGGCTACAGGGCTCCTCTCTGGAAACACCATATATTTT. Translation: CASSLGATGLLSGNTIYF.

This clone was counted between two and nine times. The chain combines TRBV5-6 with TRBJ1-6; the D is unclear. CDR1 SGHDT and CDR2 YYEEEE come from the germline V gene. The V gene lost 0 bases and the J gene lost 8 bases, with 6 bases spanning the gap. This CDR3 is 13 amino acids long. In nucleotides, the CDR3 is TGTGCCAGCAGCTTGGAGGGTTATTCACCCCTCCACTTT. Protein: CASSLEGYSPLHF.

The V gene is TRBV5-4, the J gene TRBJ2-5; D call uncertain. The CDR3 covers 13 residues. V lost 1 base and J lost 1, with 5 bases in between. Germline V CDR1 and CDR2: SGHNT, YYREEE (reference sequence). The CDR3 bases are TGTGCCAGCAGCTTGAACTCCCAAGAGACCCAGTACTTC. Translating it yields CASSLNSQETQYF.

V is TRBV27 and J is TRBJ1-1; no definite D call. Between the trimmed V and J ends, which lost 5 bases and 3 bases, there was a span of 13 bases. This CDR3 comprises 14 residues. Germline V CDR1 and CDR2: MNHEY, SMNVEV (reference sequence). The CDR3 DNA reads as TGTGCCAGCAGTCCATCGGACGGGTACACTGAAGCTTTCTTT. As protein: CASSPSDGYTEAFF.

The CDR3, as DNA: TGTGCCAGCAGCGACAGGGGGAATAAAGCTTTCTTT. Protein product: CASSDRGNKAFF. This chain uses TRBV11-2 with TRBJ1-1, with 9 bases aligning to TRBD1. Germline values: CDR1 SGHAT, CDR2 FQNNGV. The CDR3 has 12 residues. Unmatched junction bases numbered 4, after V lost 5 bases and J lost 9 bases.

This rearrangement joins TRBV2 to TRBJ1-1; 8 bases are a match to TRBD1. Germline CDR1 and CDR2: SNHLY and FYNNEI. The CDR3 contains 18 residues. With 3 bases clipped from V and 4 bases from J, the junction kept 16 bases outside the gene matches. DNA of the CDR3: TGTGCCAGCAGTGATCGGACAGGGAGGTTGGCGAGGCGCACTGAAGCTTTCTTT. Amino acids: CASSDRTGRLARRTEAFF.

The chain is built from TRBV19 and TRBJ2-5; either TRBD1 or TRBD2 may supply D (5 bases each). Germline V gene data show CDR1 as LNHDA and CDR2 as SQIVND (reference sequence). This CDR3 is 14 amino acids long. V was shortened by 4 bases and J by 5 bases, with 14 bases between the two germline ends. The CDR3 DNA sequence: TGTGCCAGTAGTACAGGGACCTCAACGGAGACCCAGTACTTC. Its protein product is CASSTGTSTETQYF.

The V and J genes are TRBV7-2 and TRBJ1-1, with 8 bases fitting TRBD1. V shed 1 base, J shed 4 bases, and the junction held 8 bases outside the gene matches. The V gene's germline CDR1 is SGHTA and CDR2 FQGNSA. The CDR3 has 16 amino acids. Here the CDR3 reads CASSLEGQAPPTEAFF. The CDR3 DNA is TGTGCCAGCAGCTTAGAGGGACAGGCCCCCCCCACTGAAGCTTTCTTT.

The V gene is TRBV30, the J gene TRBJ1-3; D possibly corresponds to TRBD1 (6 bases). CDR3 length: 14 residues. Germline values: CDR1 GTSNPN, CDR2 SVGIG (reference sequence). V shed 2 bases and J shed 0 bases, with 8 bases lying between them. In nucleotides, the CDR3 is TGTGCCTGGAGTTGGACAGCCTCTGGAAACACCATATATTTT. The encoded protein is CAWSWTASGNTIYF.

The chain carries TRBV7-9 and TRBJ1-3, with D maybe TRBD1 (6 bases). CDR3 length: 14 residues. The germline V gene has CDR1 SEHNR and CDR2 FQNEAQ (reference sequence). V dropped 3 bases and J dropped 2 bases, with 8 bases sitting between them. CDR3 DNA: TGTGCCAGCAGCTTCTCAGGGGCTGGAAACACCATATATTTT. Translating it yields CASSFSGAGNTIYF.

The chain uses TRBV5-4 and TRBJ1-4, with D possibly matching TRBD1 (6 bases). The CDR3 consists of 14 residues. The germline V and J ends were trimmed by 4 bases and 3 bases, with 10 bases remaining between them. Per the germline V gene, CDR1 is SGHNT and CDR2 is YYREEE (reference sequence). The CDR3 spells CASSNGQSNEKLFF. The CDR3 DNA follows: TGTGCCAGCAGCAATGGACAGTCTAATGAAAAACTGTTTTTT.

The CDR3 reads CATGERLGTEAFF. CDR3 DNA sequence: TGTGCCACGGGAGAGCGTTTGGGCACTGAAGCTTTCTTT. The V call is TRBV7-8, the J call TRBJ1-1; D is undetermined. CDR1 is SGHVS and CDR2 is FQNEAQ in the germline V gene. The CDR3 extends over 13 amino acids. The V and J ends lost 10 bases and 4 bases respectively, with 16 bases between them.

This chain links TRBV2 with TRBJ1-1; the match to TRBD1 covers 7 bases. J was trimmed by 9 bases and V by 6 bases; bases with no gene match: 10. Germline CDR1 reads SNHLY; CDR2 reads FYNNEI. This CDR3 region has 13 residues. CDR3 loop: CASRTGTAYKAFF. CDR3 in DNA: TGTGCCAGCAGGACCGGGACAGCATACAAAGCTTTCTTT. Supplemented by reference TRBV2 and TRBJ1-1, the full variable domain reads EPEVTQTPSHQVTQMGQEVILRCVPISNHLYFYWYRQILGQKVEFLVSFYNNEISEKSEIFDDQFSVERPDGSNFTLKIRSTKLEDSAMYFCASRTGTAYKAFFGQGTRLTVV.

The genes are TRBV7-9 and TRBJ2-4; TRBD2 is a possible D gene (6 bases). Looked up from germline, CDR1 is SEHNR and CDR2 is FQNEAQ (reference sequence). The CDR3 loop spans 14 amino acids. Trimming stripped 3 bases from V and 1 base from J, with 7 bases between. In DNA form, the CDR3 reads TGTGCCAGCAGCTTCCGGGGGGCCAAAAACATTCAGTACTTC. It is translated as CASSFRGAKNIQYF.

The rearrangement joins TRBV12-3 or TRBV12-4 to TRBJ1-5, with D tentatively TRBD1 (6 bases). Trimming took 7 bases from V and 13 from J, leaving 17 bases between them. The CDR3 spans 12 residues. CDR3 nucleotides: TGTGCCAGCACCCGAAGGGGGATACCTCAGCATTTT. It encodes CASTRRGIPQHF.

Written as DNA, the CDR3 is TGCAGCGTTGGGACAGGGGGGGCTGAAGCTTTCTTT. Protein sequence: CSVGTGGAEAFF. The rearrangement links TRBV29-1 to TRBJ1-1; 10 bases agree with TRBD1. The CDR3 spans 12 residues. Trimming at V came to 4 bases and at J to 6 bases, leaving 2 bases not matched to a gene. CDR1 is SQVTM, CDR2 ANQGSEA, per germline.

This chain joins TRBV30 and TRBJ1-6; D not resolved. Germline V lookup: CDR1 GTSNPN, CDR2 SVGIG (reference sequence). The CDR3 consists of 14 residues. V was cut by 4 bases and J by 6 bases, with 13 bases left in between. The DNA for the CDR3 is TGTGCCTGGATCGGAGGGTTGGGTAATTCACCCCTCCACTTT. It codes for CAWIGGLGNSPLHF. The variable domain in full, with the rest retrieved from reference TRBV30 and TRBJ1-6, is SQTIHQWPATLVQPVGSPLSLECTVEGTSNPNLYWYRQAAGRGLQLLFYSVGIGQISSEVPQNLSASRPQDRQFILSSKKLLLSDSGFYLCAWIGGLGNSPLHFGNGTRLTVT.

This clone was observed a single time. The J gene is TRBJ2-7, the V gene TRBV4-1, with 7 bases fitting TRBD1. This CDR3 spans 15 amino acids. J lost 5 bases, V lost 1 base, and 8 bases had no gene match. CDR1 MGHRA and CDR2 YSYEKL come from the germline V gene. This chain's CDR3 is CASSQGPGTAHEQYF. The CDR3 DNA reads TGCGCCAGCAGCCAAGGACCAGGGACAGCCCACGAGCAGTACTTC.

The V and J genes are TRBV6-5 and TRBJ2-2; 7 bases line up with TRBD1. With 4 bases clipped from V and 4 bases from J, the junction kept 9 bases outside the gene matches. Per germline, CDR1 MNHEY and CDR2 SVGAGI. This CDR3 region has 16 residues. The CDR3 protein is CASSFDGTVSTGELFF. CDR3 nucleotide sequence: TGTGCCAGCAGTTTCGACGGGACAGTTAGCACCGGGGAGCTGTTTTTT.

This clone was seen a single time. Here the CDR3 reads CASSHQETPTDTQYF. The CDR3 DNA follows: TGCGCCAGCAGCCATCAAGAGACACCCACAGATACGCAGTATTTT. The chain combines TRBV4-1 with TRBJ2-3; the D is unclear. This CDR3 has 15 amino acids. Germline-derived CDR1 and CDR2 are MGHRA and YSYEKL. The germline V and J ends were trimmed by 3 bases and 2 bases, with 12 bases remaining between them.